The rows below give T cell receptor beta chains drawn from one sample of a study of T cell changes during pregnancy in multiple sclerosis. Sequenced by immunoSEQ multiplex PCR; TCRdb stores in-frame clones only, minus some. The data show some 30,000 clones, with about 91% seen just once and around 4.8% held by the top ten. This specimen was peripheral blood, taken in the first trimester of pregnancy. The receptors were gathered from a female donor in good health, enrolled as a control in a pregnancy study. Both conserved end residues are part of each CDR3. Each record gives: J gene, D gene, V gene, clone size, CDR3 protein, CDR3 DNA. D genes are given only for firm matches. Clone sizes are given selectively: once, few, many, or a class where the clone is expanded.

>TRBJ1-1|TRBD1|TRBV5-4|NA
CASSLGQVNTEAFF
TGTGCCAGCAGCTTAGGACAGGTGAACACTGAAGCTTTCTTT
>TRBJ2-7|NA|TRBV2|NA
CASSLLAPAYEQYF
TGTGCCAGCAGTTTACTAGCTCCAGCCTACGAGCAGTACTTC
>TRBJ1-5|TRBD1|TRBV19|few
CATSMDRSYSNQPQHF
TGTGCCACCAGTATGGACAGGAGTTATAGCAATCAGCCCCAGCATTTT
>TRBJ1-2|NA|TRBV5-6|NA
CASSPSRLGGYTF
TGTGCCAGCAGCCCCTCCAGGTTAGGTGGCTACACCTTC
>TRBJ1-1|TRBD1|TRBV18|NA
CASSPPGQGVLNTEAFF
TGTGCCAGCTCACCACCGGGACAGGGGGTTCTGAACACTGAAGCTTTCTTT
>TRBJ1-1|NA|TRBV5-8|NA
CASSSEAFF
TGTGCCAGCAGCTCAGAAGCTTTCTTT
>TRBJ2-1|TRBD1|TRBV30|once
CAWSRTGGYNEQFF
TGTGCCTGGAGTAGGACAGGGGGCTACAATGAGCAGTTCTTC
>TRBJ2-2|TRBD2|TRBV27|NA
CASSARDYTWELFF
TGTGCCAGCAGTGCCAGGGACTATACCTGGGAGCTGTTTTTT
>TRBJ2-2|NA|TRBV6-1|NA
CASSERARAYTGELFF
TGTGCCAGCAGTGAAAGGGCCAGGGCTTACACCGGGGAGCTGTTTTTT
>TRBJ1-2|NA|TRBV6-5|NA
CASSPPRTANYGYTF
TGTGCCAGCAGTCCACCGCGGACAGCGAACTATGGCTACACCTTC
>TRBJ2-5|NA|TRBV6-5|once
CASKVVWAQETQYF
TGTGCCAGCAAGGTAGTGTGGGCCCAAGAGACCCAGTACTTC
>TRBJ2-1|TRBD1|TRBV6-5|NA
CASSYIEGQGGYEQFF
TGTGCCAGCAGTTACATCGAGGGACAGGGGGGTTATGAGCAGTTCTTC
>TRBJ2-3|TRBD1|TRBV11-2|NA
CASGTGTLRTDTQYF
TGTGCGTCGGGGACAGGGACGTTAAGGACAGATACGCAGTATTTT
>TRBJ1-5|NA|TRBV30|NA
CAWTEQGAQPQHF
TGTGCCTGGACTGAACAGGGCGCTCAGCCCCAGCATTTT
>TRBJ1-1|NA|TRBV14|NA
CASSQGAPNTEAFF
TGTGCCAGCAGCCAAGGGGCACCGAACACTGAAGCTTTCTTT
>TRBJ1-1|TRBD1|TRBV11-3|NA
CASREDRVGEAFF
TGTGCCAGCAGAGAGGACAGGGTCGGTGAAGCTTTCTTT
>TRBJ2-7|TRBD1|TRBV27|NA
CASSYRGQGVGEQYF
TGTGCCAGCAGTTACCGCGGACAGGGGGTCGGCGAGCAGTACTTC
>TRBJ2-1|TRBD2|TRBV11-2|NA
CASSFGTSGGNEQFF
TGTGCCAGCAGCTTCGGGACTAGCGGGGGAAATGAGCAGTTCTTC
>TRBJ2-7|TRBD1|TRBV30|NA
CAWSARDRVPYEQYF
TGTGCCTGGAGTGCCCGAGACAGGGTGCCCTACGAGCAGTACTTC
>TRBJ2-1|TRBD1|TRBV18|NA
CASSPGTVDAFYNEQFF
TGTGCCAGCTCACCAGGGACAGTTGACGCTTTTTACAATGAGCAGTTCTTC
>TRBJ2-5|TRBD2|TRBV4-2|NA
CASSQDLPAGVQETQYF
TGTGCCAGCAGCCAAGATCTCCCCGCGGGAGTTCAAGAGACCCAGTACTTC
>TRBJ2-2|TRBD2|TRBV4-3|NA
CASSQGGLASNTGELFF
TGCGCCAGCAGCCAAGGTGGACTAGCGTCGAACACCGGGGAGCTGTTTTTT
>TRBJ2-2|TRBD2|TRBV12-5|NA
CASGSQNGGFGNTGELFF
TGTGCTAGTGGTTCCCAAAACGGGGGGTTCGGAAACACCGGGGAGCTGTTTTTT
>TRBJ2-1|NA|TRBV20-1|NA
CSARLLNEQFF
TGCAGTGCTAGACTACTCAATGAGCAGTTCTTC
>TRBJ2-3|NA|TRBV2|NA
CASSEDQAPTDTQYF
TGTGCCAGCAGTGAAGACCAGGCCCCCACAGATACGCAGTATTTT
>TRBJ2-5|TRBD1|TRBV30|once
CAWGMRDRAVETQYF
TGTGCCTGGGGAATGCGGGACAGGGCCGTCGAGACCCAGTACTTC
>TRBJ1-2|NA|TRBV5-1|NA
CASGGGKSYGYTF
TGCGCCTCTGGGGGAGGGAAGAGCTATGGCTACACCTTC
>TRBJ2-3|NA|TRBV28|NA
CASSLPTTGTQYF
TGTGCCAGCAGTTTACCAACCACAGGTACGCAGTATTTT